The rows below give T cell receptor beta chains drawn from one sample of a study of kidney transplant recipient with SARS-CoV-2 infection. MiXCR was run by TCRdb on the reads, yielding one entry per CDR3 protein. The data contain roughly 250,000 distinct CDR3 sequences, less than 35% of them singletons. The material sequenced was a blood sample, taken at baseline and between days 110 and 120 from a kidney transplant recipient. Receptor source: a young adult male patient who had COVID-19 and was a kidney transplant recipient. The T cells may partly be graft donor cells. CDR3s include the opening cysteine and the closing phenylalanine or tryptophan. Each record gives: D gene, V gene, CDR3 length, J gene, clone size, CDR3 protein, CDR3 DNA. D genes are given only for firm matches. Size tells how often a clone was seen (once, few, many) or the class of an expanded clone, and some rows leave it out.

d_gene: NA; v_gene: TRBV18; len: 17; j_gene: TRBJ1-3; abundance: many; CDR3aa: CASSPPGPRSSGNTIYF; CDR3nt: TGTGCCAGCTCACCACCTGGGCCCAGGAGCTCTGGAAACACCATATATTTT
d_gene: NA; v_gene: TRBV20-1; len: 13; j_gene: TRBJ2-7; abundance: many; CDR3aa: CSASPKWTREQYF; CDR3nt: TGCAGTGCTAGTCCAAAGTGGACGAGAGAGCAGTACTTC
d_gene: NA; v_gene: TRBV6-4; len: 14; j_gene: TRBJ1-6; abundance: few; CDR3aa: CASSTTGFSSPLHF; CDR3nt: TGTGCCAGCAGCACGACAGGATTCAGCTCACCCCTCCACTTT
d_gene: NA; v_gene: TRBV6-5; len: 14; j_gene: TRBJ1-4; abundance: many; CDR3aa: CASSYGQINEKLFF; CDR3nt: TGTGCCAGCAGTTACGGGCAGATTAATGAAAAACTGTTTTTT
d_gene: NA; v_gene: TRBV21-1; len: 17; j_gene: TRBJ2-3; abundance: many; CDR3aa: CASSTWLATVMQDTQYF; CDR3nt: TGTGCCAGCAGCACGTGGTTAGCTACAGTCATGCAAGATACGCAGTATTTT
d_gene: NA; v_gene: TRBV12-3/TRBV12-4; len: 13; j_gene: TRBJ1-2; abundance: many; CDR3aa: CASSSLTDYGYTF; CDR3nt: TGTGCCAGCAGTTCGTTAACAGATTATGGCTACACCTTC
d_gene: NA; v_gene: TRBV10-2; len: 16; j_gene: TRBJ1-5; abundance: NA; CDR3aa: CASSESPQGTNQPQHF; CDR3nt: TGCGCCAGCAGTGAGTCGCCACAGGGCACGAATCAGCCCCAGCATTTT
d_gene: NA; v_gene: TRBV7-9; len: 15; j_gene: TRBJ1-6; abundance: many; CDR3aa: CASSLVGRGDSPLHF; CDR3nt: TGTGCCAGCAGCTTAGTCGGTAGGGGGGACTCACCCCTCCACTTT
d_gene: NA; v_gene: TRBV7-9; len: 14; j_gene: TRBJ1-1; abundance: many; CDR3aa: CASSLAGANTEAFF; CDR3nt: TGTGCCAGCAGCTTAGCGGGGGCGAACACTGAAGCTTTCTTT
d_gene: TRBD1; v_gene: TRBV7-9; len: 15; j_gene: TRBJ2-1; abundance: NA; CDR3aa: CAGSLGGRGRIEQFF; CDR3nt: TGTGCCGGCAGCTTAGGGGGCAGGGGGCGCATTGAGCAGTTCTTC
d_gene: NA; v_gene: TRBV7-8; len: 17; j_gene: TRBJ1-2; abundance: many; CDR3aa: CASSFSPFTRKTYGYTF; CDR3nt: TGTGCCAGCAGCTTTTCCCCGTTTACCCGAAAGACCTATGGCTACACCTTC
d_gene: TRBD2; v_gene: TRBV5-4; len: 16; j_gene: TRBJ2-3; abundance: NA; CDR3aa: CASSSRLAGSTDTQYF; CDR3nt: TGTGCCAGCAGCTCAAGACTAGCGGGGAGCACAGATACGCAGTATTTT
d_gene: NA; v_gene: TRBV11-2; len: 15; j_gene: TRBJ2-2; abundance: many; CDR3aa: CASSLIALSPGELFF; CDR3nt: TGTGCCAGCAGCTTAATCGCGCTCTCCCCCGGGGAGCTGTTTTTT
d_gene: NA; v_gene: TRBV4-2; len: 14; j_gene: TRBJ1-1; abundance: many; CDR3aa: CASSQLQGDTEAFF; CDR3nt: TGTGCCAGCAGCCAGCTACAAGGCGACACTGAAGCTTTCTTT
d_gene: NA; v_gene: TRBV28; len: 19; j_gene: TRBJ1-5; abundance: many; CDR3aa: CASRPRAFSGRIGNQPQHF; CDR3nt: TGTGCCAGCAGACCCCGGGCCTTCTCCGGGCGAATTGGCAATCAGCCCCAGCATTTT
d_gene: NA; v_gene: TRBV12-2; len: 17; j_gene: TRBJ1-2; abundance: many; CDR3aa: CASRMIETPRKTYGYTF; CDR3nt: TGTGCAAGTCGCATGATAGAGACTCCACGAAAGACCTATGGCTACACCTTC
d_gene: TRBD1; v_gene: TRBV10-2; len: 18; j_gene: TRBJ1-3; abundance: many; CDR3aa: CASSDLFPTGGSGNTIYF; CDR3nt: TGCGCCAGCAGTGACCTCTTTCCTACAGGGGGCTCTGGAAACACCATATATTTT
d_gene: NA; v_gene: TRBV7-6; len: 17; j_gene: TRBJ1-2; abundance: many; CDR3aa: CASSHSSESRKTYGYTF; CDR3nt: TGTGCCAGCAGCCATTCCAGTGAATCTCGAAAGACCTATGGCTACACCTTC
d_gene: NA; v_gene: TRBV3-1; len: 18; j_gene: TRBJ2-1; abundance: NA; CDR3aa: CAKQHTRSHFHSDNEQFF; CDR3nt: TGTGCCAAGCAGCACACACGATCCCATTTCCATTCCGACAATGAGCAGTTCTTC
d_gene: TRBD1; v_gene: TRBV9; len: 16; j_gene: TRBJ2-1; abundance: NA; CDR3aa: CASSVEGQGAVNEQFF; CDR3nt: TGTGCCAGCAGCGTCGAGGGACAGGGGGCTGTGAATGAGCAGTTCTTC
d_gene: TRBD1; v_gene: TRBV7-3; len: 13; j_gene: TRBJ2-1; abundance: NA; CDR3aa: CASSLYRGDEQFF; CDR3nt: TGTGCCAGCAGCCTTTACAGGGGCGATGAGCAGTTCTTC
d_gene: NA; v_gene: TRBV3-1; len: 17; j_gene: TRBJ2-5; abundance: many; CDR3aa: CASSRLSPISFSETQYF; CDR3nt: TGTGCCAGCAGCCGGTTATCTCCCATTTCTTTCTCTGAGACCCAGTACTTC
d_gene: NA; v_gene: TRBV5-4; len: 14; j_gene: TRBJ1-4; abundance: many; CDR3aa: CASSRQGTNEKLFF; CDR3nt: TGTGCCAGCAGCCGTCAGGGGACTAATGAAAAACTGTTTTTT
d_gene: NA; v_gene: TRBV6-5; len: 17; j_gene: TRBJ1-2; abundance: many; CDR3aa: CASSQIPGGRKTYGYTF; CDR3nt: TGTGCCAGCAGTCAGATTCCAGGTGGGAGAAAGACCTATGGCTACACCTTC
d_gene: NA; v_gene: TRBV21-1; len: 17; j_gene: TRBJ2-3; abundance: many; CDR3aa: CASSPSIATVMQDTQYF; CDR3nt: TGTGCCAGCAGTCCAAGTATAGCTACAGTCATGCAAGATACGCAGTATTTT
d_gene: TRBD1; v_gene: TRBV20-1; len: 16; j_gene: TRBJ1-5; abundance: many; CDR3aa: CSARDGADRGNQPQHF; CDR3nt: TGCAGTGCTAGAGATGGGGCGGACAGGGGGAATCAGCCCCAGCATTTT
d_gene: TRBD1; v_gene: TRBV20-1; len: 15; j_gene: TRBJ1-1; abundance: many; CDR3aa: CSASGTGGMNTEAFF; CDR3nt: TGCAGTGCTAGCGGGACAGGGGGAATGAACACTGAAGCTTTCTTT
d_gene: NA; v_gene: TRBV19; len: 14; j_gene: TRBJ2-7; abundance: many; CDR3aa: CASSIAREAHEQYF; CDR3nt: TGTGCCAGTAGTATAGCTCGAGAGGCCCACGAGCAGTACTTC
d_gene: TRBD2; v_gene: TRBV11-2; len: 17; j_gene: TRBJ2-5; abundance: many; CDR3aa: CASSLTRAGGLQETQYF; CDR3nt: TGTGCCAGCAGCTTAACCAGAGCGGGAGGTCTACAAGAGACCCAGTACTTC
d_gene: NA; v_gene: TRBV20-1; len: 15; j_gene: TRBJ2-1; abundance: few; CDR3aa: CSARLATGRHNEQFF; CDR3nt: TGCAGTGCTAGACTAGCGACTGGGCGGCACAATGAGCAGTTCTTC
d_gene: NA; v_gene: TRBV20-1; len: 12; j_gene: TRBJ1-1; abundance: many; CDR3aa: CSAREVVTEAFF; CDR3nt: TGCAGTGCTAGAGAGGTGGTCACTGAAGCTTTCTTT
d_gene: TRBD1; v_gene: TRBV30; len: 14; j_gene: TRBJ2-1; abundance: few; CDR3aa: CAWRGGQGFREQFF; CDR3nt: TGTGCCTGGAGGGGGGGACAGGGTTTCCGTGAGCAGTTCTTC